Each of the 15 T cell receptor beta chains below was sequenced from the same sample in a study of blood T cell repertoires in COVID-19. Assay used: immunoSEQ multiplex PCR; TCRdb lists only in-frame clones, some missing. The sample carries a few hundred thousand clones, approximately 86% recorded once. Sequenced: peripheral blood. The source is a young man with active or convalescent COVID-19.

This clone was found once. The chain uses TRBV10-1 and TRBJ1-5, with TRBD1 matching over 11 bases. From germline, CDR1 is WNHNN and CDR2 SYGVQD (reference sequence). J was trimmed by 5 bases and V by 8 bases; bases with no gene match: 20. The CDR3 is 19 residues long. The CDR3 sequence is CASGRDRRTGGSMDQPQHF. CDR3 DNA sequence: TGCGCCAGCGGGAGGGATCGTCGGACAGGGGGCTCTATGGATCAGCCCCAGCATTTT.

The genes are TRBV19 and TRBJ2-1, with unresolved D. The CDR3 has 13 amino acids. Trimming stripped 5 bases from V and 0 bases from J, with 5 bases between. The germline V gene encodes CDR1 LNHDA and CDR2 SQIVND (reference sequence). CDR3 sequence: CASSPNSYNEQFF. The CDR3 nucleotides are TGTGCCAGTAGTCCAAACTCCTACAATGAGCAGTTCTTC.

The chain links TRBV28 to TRBJ1-2; 9 bases are a match to TRBD1. J was trimmed by 6 bases and V by 5 bases; bases with no gene match: 7. This CDR3 contains 14 residues. CDR1 and CDR2 from the germline V gene are MDHEN and SYDVKM. CDR3: CASSPDGTGNGYTF. The CDR3 nucleotides read TGTGCCAGCAGTCCTGATGGGACAGGGAATGGCTACACCTTC.

This chain connects TRBV6-5 to TRBJ2-3, with D perhaps matching TRBD2 (5 bases). The CDR3 runs to 12 residues. Germline values: CDR1 MNHEY, CDR2 SVGAGI. V lost 10 bases to trimming and J lost 6 bases, with 14 bases between them. The CDR3 region has the DNA TGTGCCACCACCCTCCCGGGGGATACGCAGTATTTT. This codes for CATTLPGDTQYF.

The V call is TRBV6-2 or TRBV6-3, the J call TRBJ2-1, with a weak D call TRBD1 (6 bases). The CDR3 spans 13 residues. The germline V and J ends were trimmed by 2 bases and 8 bases, with 10 bases remaining between them. Germline V gives CDR1 MNHEY, CDR2 SVGEGT. The CDR3, as DNA: TGTGCCAGCAGTTACGAACAGGGATATGAGCAGTTCTTC. Its protein product is CASSYEQGYEQFF.

This clone was counted a single time. The chain is built from TRBV12-3 or TRBV12-4 and TRBJ1-1; D not certain. V lost 1 base, J lost 10 bases, and 10 bases lay in between. This CDR3 region has 12 residues. Here the CDR3 reads CASSLVSLVAFF. DNA of the CDR3: TGTGCCAGCAGTTTAGTTAGCCTGGTAGCTTTCTTT.

The chain carries TRBV7-8 and TRBJ2-1, with D hard to call. Germline CDR1 is SGHVS and CDR2 is FQNEAQ. V gave up 2 bases and J gave up 8 bases, with 10 bases separating them. CDR3 length equals 13 residues. Here the CDR3 DNA reads TGTGCCAGCAGCTTAAGTCTCTATGATGAGCAGTTCTTC. Its protein is CASSLSLYDEQFF.

The V call is TRBV4-1, the J call TRBJ2-7; 8 bases agree with TRBD2. Trimming cost V 4 bases and J 3 bases; bases outside gene matches: 17. The CDR3 is 18 residues long. Germline lookup yields CDR1 MGHRA and CDR2 YSYEKL. CDR3: CASSPRFERLAGYYEQYF. DNA of the CDR3: TGCGCCAGCAGCCCACGCTTCGAAAGGCTAGCGGGTTACTACGAGCAGTACTTC.

This clone was found a few times. This sequence joins TRBV2 and TRBJ1-4; 8 nucleotides agree with TRBD1. The V segment lost 2 bases and the J segment 7 bases; nucleotides outside the gene matches: 9. CDR3 length: 16 residues. The V gene's germline CDR1 is SNHLY and CDR2 FYNNEI. CDR3: CASSESLTGVGEKLFF. CDR3 in DNA: TGTGCCAGCAGTGAAAGCCTGACAGGGGTGGGTGAAAAACTGTTTTTT. Drawing the rest from reference TRBV2 and TRBJ1-4, the complete variable domain is EPEVTQTPSHQVTQMGQEVILRCVPISNHLYFYWYRQILGQKVEFLVSFYNNEISEKSEIFDDQFSVERPDGSNFTLKIRSTKLEDSAMYFCASSESLTGVGEKLFFGSGTQLSVL.

The gene calls are TRBV5-1 and TRBJ1-2; 8 positions agree with TRBD1. V lost 4 bases to trimming and J lost 5 bases; unmatched junction nucleotides: 10. The length of the CDR3 is 15 residues. Germline CDR1 reads SGHRS; CDR2 reads YFSETQ. Here the CDR3 reads CASSLPGQELYGYTF. The CDR3, as DNA: TGCGCCAGCAGCCTCCCGGGACAGGAGTTATATGGCTACACCTTC.

The gene calls are TRBV5-1 and TRBJ2-5; the match to TRBD1 covers 7 bases. The CDR3 length is 14 residues. The ends lost 3 bases at V and 2 bases at J; junction bases unmatched: 4. Germline V gene data show CDR1 as SGHRS and CDR2 as YFSETQ. The chain's CDR3 is CASSWGQPQETQYF. In DNA form, the CDR3 reads TGCGCCAGCAGCTGGGGACAGCCTCAAGAGACCCAGTACTTC.

The gene calls are TRBV19 and TRBJ2-7; the match to TRBD1 covers 10 bases. From germline, CDR1 is LNHDA and CDR2 SQIVND (reference sequence). After removal of 4 bases from V and 3 bases from J, the junction contained 6 bases not matched to a gene. There are 15 residues in the CDR3. The CDR3 reads CASSRGTGVVYEQYF. The CDR3 DNA follows: TGTGCCAGTAGTAGGGGGACAGGGGTCGTCTACGAGCAGTACTTC.

The V and J genes are TRBV6-2 or TRBV6-3 and TRBJ2-3; TRBD1 might be the D (6 bases). V was shortened by 2 bases and J by 2 bases, with 11 bases between the two germline ends. CDR1 MNHEY and CDR2 SVGEGT come from the germline V gene. The CDR3 has 15 residues. The CDR3 is CASSYDRYNTDTQYF. DNA of the CDR3: TGTGCCAGCAGTTACGACAGGTACAACACAGATACGCAGTATTTT.

The chain links TRBV29-1 to TRBJ2-7; 11 positions agree with TRBD1. Germline V lookup: CDR1 SQVTM, CDR2 ANQGSEA. This CDR3 comprises 15 residues. V was clipped by 5 bases and J by 1 base; unmatched bases: 7. Here the CDR3 reads CSVSLGTGGSYEQYF. The CDR3 DNA sequence: TGCAGCGTTTCCTTAGGGACAGGGGGTTCCTACGAGCAGTACTTC.

The chain joins TRBV19 to TRBJ2-1; possible D gene TRBD2, 6 bases. Germline assignment: CDR1 LNHDA and CDR2 SQIVND (reference sequence). V was pared by 10 bases and J by 2 bases, with 21 bases between. CDR3 length: 16 residues. This CDR3 is CATRPSSETPYNEQFF. Here the CDR3 DNA reads TGTGCCACCCGTCCCTCTAGCGAAACCCCCTACAATGAGCAGTTCTTC.